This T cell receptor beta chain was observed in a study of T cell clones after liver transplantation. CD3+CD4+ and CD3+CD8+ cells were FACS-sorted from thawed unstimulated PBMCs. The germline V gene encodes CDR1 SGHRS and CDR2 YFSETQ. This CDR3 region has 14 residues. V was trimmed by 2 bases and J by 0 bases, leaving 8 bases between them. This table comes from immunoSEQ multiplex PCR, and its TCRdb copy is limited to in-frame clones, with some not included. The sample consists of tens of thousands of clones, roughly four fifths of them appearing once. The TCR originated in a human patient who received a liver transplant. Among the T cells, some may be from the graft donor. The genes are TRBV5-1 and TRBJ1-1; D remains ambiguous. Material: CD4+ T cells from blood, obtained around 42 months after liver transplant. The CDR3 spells CASSFSGLNTEAFF. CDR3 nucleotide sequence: TGCGCCAGCAGCTTCTCGGGTTTGAACACTGAAGCTTTCTTT.